The next 18 T cell receptor beta chains were all read from a single sample in a study of blood T cell repertoires in COVID-19. Data came from immunoSEQ multiplex PCR; TCRdb stores just in-frame clones and leaves some out. The sample lists about 280,000 clones, roughly 88% seen once, with about 8.6% in the top ten. Sequenced material: peripheral blood. The source of these receptors is a man younger than 30 with active or convalescent COVID-19.

Concerning this clone: At one end the junction does not follow the germline gene, possibly because of a read error. The chain uses TRBV2 and TRBJ2-7; 8 bases map to TRBD2. This CDR3 region has 9 residues. Germline V CDR1 and CDR2: SNHLY, FYNNEI. The CDR3 sequence: CASSGGGPF. As DNA, the CDR3 is TGTGCCAGCAGTGGCGGGGGGCCATTC.

The chain employs TRBV5-1 and TRBJ2-6; 7 nucleotides align to TRBD1. V was pared by 6 bases and J by 2 bases, with 11 bases of the junction left unmatched. This CDR3 comprises 17 residues. CDR1 SGHRS and CDR2 YFSETQ come from the germline V gene. The CDR3 bases are TGCGCCAGCACCGCCGAGGGCAGGGGGACTGGGGCCAACGTCCTGACTTTC. Protein: CASTAEGRGTGANVLTF.

This rearrangement joins TRBV3-1 (or the pseudogene TRBV3-2) to TRBJ2-5; 9 bases fit TRBD2. CDR3 length: 14 residues. The germline V gene has CDR1 LGHDT and CDR2 YNNKEL (reference sequence). J was trimmed by 5 bases and V by 1 base; bases with no gene match: 2. CDR3 protein: CASSQGLAGETQYF. CDR3 nucleotide sequence: TGTGCCAGCAGCCAAGGGCTAGCGGGGGAGACCCAGTACTTC.

This clone was detected once. The chain recombines TRBV6-6 with TRBJ1-2, with 8 bases that match TRBD1. This CDR3 has 15 residues. Trimming took 4 bases from V and 10 from J; bases not matched to a gene: 14. CDR1 MNHNY and CDR2 SVGAGI come from the germline V gene (reference sequence). As DNA, the CDR3 is TGTGCCAGCAGTTCCAGCCCAGGGCAGGGGGCAGCCTACACCTTC. The encoded protein is CASSSSPGQGAAYTF.

This chain connects TRBV9 to TRBJ2-3; 8 nucleotides agree with TRBD1. The CDR3 is made up of 15 amino acids. V gave up 0 bases and J gave up 3 bases; unmatched junction bases: 3. The germline V gene has CDR1 SGDLS and CDR2 YYNGEE. The CDR3 bases are TGTGCCAGCAGCGTAGGGCAGGGGGCGACAGATACGCAGTATTTT. It is translated as CASSVGQGATDTQYF.

The genes are TRBV9 and TRBJ2-5; the match to TRBD1 covers 8 bases. This CDR3 has 17 residues. Germline V gene data show CDR1 as SGDLS and CDR2 as YYNGEE. After removal of 2 bases from V and 0 bases from J, the junction contained 9 bases not matched to a gene. CDR3 sequence: CASSVTWTGPDQETQYF. The CDR3 DNA reads TGTGCCAGCAGCGTGACCTGGACAGGGCCCGACCAAGAGACCCAGTACTTC.

This rearrangement joins TRBV25-1 to TRBJ1-4; a possible D gene is TRBD1 (5 bases). Germline CDR1 MGHDK, CDR2 SYGVNS. V lost 8 bases to trimming and J lost 6 bases, with 16 bases between them. The CDR3 runs 14 residues. DNA of the CDR3: TGTGCCAGCGCTAAGGCCCTAGGGGATGAAAAACTGTTTTTT. This translates into CASAKALGDEKLFF.

This chain joins TRBV15 and TRBJ1-2; possible D gene TRBD1, 5 bases. The CDR3 is 14 amino acids. The germline gives CDR1 LNHNV, CDR2 YYDKDF (reference sequence). Trimming pared 3 bases from V and 7 bases from J, leaving 15 bases between. The CDR3 coding sequence is TGTGCCACCAGCAGTGGTGAAGGGGTCTTTGGCTACACCTTC. Amino acid sequence: CATSSGEGVFGYTF.

The chain couples TRBV7-2 to TRBJ2-7; 7 bases fit TRBD2. Germline V gene data show CDR1 as SGHTA and CDR2 as FQGNSA. The V segment lost 1 base and the J segment 3 bases; nucleotides outside the gene matches: 6. The CDR3 has 15 residues. This chain's CDR3 is CASSLGWEGLYEQYF. The DNA of the CDR3 is TGTGCCAGCAGCTTAGGGTGGGAGGGACTCTACGAGCAGTACTTC.

This clone has only one observation. The V and J genes are TRBV3-1 (or the pseudogene TRBV3-2) and TRBJ1-2; the D is unclear. Trimming took 2 bases from V and 4 from J, leaving 11 bases between them. Germline V gene lookup returns CDR1 LGHDT and CDR2 YNNKEL (reference sequence). The length of the CDR3 is 14 residues. CDR3 in amino acids: CASSQFDGAYGYTF. CDR3 nucleotide sequence: TGTGCCAGCAGCCAATTCGACGGAGCCTATGGCTACACCTTC.

V and J are TRBV6-5 and TRBJ1-1; maybe TRBD1 (5 bases). CDR1 and CDR2 from the germline V gene are MNHEY and SVGAGI. V gave up 5 bases and J gave up 1 base, with 11 bases separating them. CDR3 size: 14 residues. The CDR3 sequence: CASSIDRWNTEAFF. The CDR3 DNA is TGTGCCAGCAGTATCGACAGATGGAACACTGAAGCTTTCTTT.

The V call is TRBV12-3 or TRBV12-4, the J call TRBJ1-5; D call uncertain. Between the trimmed V and J ends, which lost 6 bases and 9 bases, there was a span of 9 bases. The CDR3 covers 11 residues. CDR3 amino acids: CASSYGGPQHF. CDR3 nucleotide sequence: TGTGCCAGCAGCTACGGAGGGCCCCAGCATTTT.

The chain couples TRBV19 to TRBJ1-5; no firm D call. Germline CDR1 is LNHDA and CDR2 is SQIVND (reference sequence). The CDR3 contains 15 residues. V gave up 4 bases and J gave up 0 bases, with 10 bases separating them. In DNA, the CDR3 is TGTGCCAGTAGTAGGTCAGGCCCTAGCAATCAGCCCCAGCATTTT. Translated, it gives CASSRSGPSNQPQHF.

This sequence joins TRBV9 and TRBJ2-5, with TRBD2 matching over 15 bases. The length of the CDR3 is 18 residues. The V segment lost 5 bases and the J segment 2 bases; nucleotides outside the gene matches: 10. Germline lookup yields CDR1 SGDLS and CDR2 YYNGEE. CDR3 amino acids: CASSTGLAGGPFQETQYF. DNA for the CDR3: TGTGCCAGCAGTACGGGACTAGCGGGGGGCCCCTTTCAAGAGACCCAGTACTTC.

V is TRBV12-3 or TRBV12-4 and J is TRBJ1-3; D gene uncertain. The CDR3 is 11 residues long. V dropped 8 bases and J dropped 3 bases, with 5 bases sitting between them. CDR3 residues: CASQYGNTIYF. The DNA for the CDR3 is TGTGCCAGCCAGTATGGAAACACCATATATTTT.

The chain joins TRBV6-2 or TRBV6-3 to TRBJ1-4, with 7 bases that match TRBD1. Germline lookup yields CDR1 MNHEY and CDR2 SVGEGT. With 2 bases clipped from V and 0 bases from J, the junction kept 15 bases outside the gene matches. The CDR3 has 20 amino acids. As DNA, the CDR3 is TGTGCCAGCAGTTACCGGACCCGGAGGGGGCAGGGTGCAACTAATGAAAAACTGTTTTTT. This sequence encodes CASSYRTRRGQGATNEKLFF.

This clone was counted only a few times. The rearrangement uses TRBV19 and TRBJ1-3; 12 bases align to TRBD1. The CDR3 runs to 15 residues. Trimming cost V 6 bases and J 7 bases; bases outside gene matches: 7. The germline CDR1 and CDR2 sequences are LNHDA and SQIVND (reference sequence). CDR3: CASSNRDRGHNTIYF. The DNA for the CDR3 is TGTGCCAGTAGCAACCGGGACAGGGGGCACAACACCATATATTTT.

V and J are TRBV25-1 and TRBJ2-3; D is unclear. The CDR3 is 16 residues long. Trimming took 0 bases from V and 5 from J, leaving 15 bases between them. CDR1 MGHDK and CDR2 SYGVNS come from the germline V gene. Here the CDR3 reads CASSEYDLPPGDTQYF. The CDR3 DNA sequence: TGTGCCAGCAGTGAATATGACCTACCGCCGGGAGATACGCAGTATTTT.